This T cell receptor (beta chain) was observed in a study of PD-L1 blockade in urothelial cancer. Germline V gene data show CDR1 as MDHEN and CDR2 as SYDVKM. CDR3 length equals 15 residues. Trimming took off 7 bases at V and 1 base at J, with 17 bases between the two ends. A total of 1 to 8 samples per patient were collected pretreatment and on-treatment. The table came from immunoSEQ multiplex PCR; TCRdb's copy has only in-frame clones and leaves some out. The profile shows around 100,000 clones, roughly nine tenths of them singletons. The source of this sequence is a woman older than 75 with urothelial cancer. V is TRBV28 and J is TRBJ2-7, with a tentative D call TRBD2 (6 bases). Source: PBMCs, taken around atezolizumab (anti-PD-L1) treatment. The CDR3 DNA reads TGTGCCAGCACTCTCTCGGGTGGGGGGTCCTACGAGCAGTACTTC. Translated: CASTLSGGGSYEQYF.